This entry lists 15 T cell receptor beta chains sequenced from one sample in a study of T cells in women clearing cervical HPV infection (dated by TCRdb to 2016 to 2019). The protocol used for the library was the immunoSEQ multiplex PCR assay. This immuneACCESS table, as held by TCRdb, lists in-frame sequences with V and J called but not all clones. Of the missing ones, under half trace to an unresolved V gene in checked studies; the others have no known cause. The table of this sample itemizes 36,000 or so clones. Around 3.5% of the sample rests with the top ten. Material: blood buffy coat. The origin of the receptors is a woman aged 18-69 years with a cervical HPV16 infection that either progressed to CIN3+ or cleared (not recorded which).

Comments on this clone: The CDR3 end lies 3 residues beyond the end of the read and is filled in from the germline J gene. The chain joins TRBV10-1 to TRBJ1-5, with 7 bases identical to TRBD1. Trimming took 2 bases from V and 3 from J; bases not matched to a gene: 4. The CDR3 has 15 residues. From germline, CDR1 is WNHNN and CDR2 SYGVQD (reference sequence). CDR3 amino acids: CASSERGQDNQPQHF. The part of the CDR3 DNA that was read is TGCGCCAGCAGTGAGCGCGGACAGGACAATCAGCCC.

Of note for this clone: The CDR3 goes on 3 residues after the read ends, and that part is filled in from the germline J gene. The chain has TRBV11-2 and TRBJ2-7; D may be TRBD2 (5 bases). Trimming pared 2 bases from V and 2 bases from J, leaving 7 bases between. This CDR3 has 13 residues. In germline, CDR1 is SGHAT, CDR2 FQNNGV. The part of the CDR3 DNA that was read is TGTGCCAGCAGCTTACTAGCTACCTACGAG. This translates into CASSLLATYE. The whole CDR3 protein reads CASSLLATYEQYF.

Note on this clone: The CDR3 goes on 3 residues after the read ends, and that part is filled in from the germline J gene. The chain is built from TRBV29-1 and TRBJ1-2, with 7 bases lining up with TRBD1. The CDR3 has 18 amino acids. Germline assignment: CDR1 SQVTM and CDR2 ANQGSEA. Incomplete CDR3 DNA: TGCAGCGTTGAGCCCCCCCCTCCCCTAGCGGGACAGTACAATGAG. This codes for CSVEPPPPLAGQYNE. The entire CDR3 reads CSVEPPPPLAGQYNEYTF.

The CDR3 region is CASRTTSGGSYGYTF. CDR3 DNA (partial): TGTGCCAGCAGAACAACCTCGGGGGGGAGCTATGGC. The chain links TRBV4-2 to TRBJ1-2; perhaps TRBD1 as D (5 bases). The read ends 3 residues before the CDR3 terminus; that terminus is restored from the germline J gene. Germline V gene data show CDR1 as LGHNA and CDR2 as YNFKEQ. The CDR3 covers 15 residues. Trimming stripped 6 bases from V and 4 bases from J, with 18 bases between.

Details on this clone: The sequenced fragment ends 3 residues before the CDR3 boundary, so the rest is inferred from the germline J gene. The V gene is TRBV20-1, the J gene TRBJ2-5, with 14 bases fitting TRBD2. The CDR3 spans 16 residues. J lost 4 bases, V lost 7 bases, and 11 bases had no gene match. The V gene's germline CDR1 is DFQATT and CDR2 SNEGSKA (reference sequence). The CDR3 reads CSVKGLAGAGGETQYF. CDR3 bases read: TGCAGTGTTAAGGGACTAGCGGGGGCCGGAGGAGAGACC.

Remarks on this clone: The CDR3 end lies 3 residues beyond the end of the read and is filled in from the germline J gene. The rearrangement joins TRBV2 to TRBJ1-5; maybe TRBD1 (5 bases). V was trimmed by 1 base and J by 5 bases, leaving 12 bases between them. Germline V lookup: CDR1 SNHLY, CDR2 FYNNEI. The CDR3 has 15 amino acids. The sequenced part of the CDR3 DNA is TGTGCCAGCAGTGAAGGCCTGGACACACATCAGCCC. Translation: CASSEGLDTHQP. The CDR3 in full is CASSEGLDTHQPQHF.

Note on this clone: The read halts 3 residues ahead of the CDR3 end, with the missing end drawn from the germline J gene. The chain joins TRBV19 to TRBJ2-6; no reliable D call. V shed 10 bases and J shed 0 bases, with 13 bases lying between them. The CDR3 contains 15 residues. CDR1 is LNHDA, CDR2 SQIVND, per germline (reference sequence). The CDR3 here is CATSASGSGANVLTF. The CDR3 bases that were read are TGTGCCACCTCGGCGTCGGGCTCTGGGGCCAACGTC.

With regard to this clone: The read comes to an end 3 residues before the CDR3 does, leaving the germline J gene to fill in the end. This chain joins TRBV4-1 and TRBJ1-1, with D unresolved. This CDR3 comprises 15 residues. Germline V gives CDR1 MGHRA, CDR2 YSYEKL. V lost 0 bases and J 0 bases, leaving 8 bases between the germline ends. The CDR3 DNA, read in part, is TGCGCCAGCAGCCAAGACTCCCAGGTGAACACTGAA. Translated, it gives CASSQDSQVNTE. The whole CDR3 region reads CASSQDSQVNTEAFF.

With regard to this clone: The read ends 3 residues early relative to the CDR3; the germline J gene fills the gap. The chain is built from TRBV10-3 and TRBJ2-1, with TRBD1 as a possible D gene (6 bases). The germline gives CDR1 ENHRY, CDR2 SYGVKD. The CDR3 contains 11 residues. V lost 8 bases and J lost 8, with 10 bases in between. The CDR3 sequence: CAIAGDDEQFF. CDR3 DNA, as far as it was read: TGTGCCATCGCAGGGGACGATGAG.

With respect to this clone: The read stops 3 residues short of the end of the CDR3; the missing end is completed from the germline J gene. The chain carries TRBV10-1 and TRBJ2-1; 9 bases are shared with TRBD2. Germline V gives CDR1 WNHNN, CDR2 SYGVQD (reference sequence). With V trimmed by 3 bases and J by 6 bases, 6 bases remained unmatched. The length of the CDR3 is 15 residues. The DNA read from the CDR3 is TGCGCCAGCAGTGATAAGGGACTAGCCTCCAATGAG. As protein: CASSDKGLASNE. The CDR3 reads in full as CASSDKGLASNEQFF.

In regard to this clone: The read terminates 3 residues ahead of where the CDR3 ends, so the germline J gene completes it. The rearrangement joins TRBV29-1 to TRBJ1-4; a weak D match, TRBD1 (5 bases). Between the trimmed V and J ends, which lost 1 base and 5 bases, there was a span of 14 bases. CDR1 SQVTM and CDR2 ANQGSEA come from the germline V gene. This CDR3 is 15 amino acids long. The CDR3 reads CSVEGGDQLNEKLFF. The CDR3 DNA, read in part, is TGCAGCGTTGAAGGGGGGGACCAACTGAATGAAAAA.

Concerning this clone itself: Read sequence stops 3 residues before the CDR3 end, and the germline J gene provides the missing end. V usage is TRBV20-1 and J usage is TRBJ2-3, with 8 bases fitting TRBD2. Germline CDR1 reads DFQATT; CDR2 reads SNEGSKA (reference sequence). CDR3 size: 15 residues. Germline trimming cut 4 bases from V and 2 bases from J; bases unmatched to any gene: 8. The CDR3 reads CSAIPAGEITDTQYF. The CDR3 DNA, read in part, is TGCAGTGCTATACCAGCGGGGGAGATCACAGATACG.

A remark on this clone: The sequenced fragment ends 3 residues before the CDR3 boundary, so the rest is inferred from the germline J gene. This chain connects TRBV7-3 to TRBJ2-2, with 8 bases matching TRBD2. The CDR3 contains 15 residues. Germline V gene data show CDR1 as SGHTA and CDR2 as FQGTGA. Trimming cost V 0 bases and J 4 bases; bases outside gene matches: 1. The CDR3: CASSLTLAGTGELFF. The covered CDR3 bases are TGTGCCAGCAGCTTAACGCTAGCGGGCACCGGGGAG.

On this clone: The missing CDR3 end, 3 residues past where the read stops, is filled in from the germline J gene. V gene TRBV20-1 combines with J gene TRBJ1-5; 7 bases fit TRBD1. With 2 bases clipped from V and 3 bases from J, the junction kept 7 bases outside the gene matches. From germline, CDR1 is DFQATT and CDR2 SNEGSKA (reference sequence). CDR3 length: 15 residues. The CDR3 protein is CSARTGTASNQPQHF. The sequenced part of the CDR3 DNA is TGCAGTGCTAGAACCGGGACAGCTTCCAATCAGCCC.

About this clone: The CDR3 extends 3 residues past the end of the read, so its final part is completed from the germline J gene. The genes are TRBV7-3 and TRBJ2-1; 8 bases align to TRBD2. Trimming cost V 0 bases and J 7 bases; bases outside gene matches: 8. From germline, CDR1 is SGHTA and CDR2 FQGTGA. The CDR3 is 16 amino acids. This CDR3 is CASSLTTAGGGNEQFF. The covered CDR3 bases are TGTGCCAGCAGCTTAACGACTGCCGGGGGGGGAAATGAG.